This T cell receptor (beta chain) was observed in a study of T cell responses to AZD1222 COVID-19 vaccine. Study overall: Second doses at about 4 or about 12 weeks were pooled.

About this clone itself: The antigen is unknown.

The study's findings and limits: Close to half of spike-specific TCRs reportedly recognize unmutated variant regions. Spike-wide vaccine-associated CD4 TCRs dominated at 160-218 and 743-854. Most donors were white British and more were female, and clonal diversity was possibly underestimated.

Assay: immunoSEQ multiplex PCR; the TCRdb copy retains only in-frame clones and omits some. Counted here are over 100,000 clones, approximately 91% occurring once; the ten biggest clones make up approximately 7.6%. Trimming stripped 4 bases from V and 2 bases from J, with 10 bases between. Germline-derived CDR1 and CDR2 are MNHEY and SVGAGI. The CDR3 extends over 14 amino acids. The sample here was peripheral blood, taken on day 0 of AZD1222 vaccination. The rearrangement links TRBV6-5 to TRBJ2-3; maybe TRBD2 (6 bases). This TCR was sampled from an adult in good health. The CDR3 sequence is CASSSGGSTDTQYF. DNA of the CDR3: TGTGCCAGCAGTTCCGGGGGTTCCACAGATACGCAGTATTTT.